Below are 23 T cell receptor beta chains sequenced from a single sample in a study of T cell responses to AZD1222 COVID-19 vaccine. Profiled with immunoSEQ multiplex PCR; TCRdb holds only in-frame clones, not every one. The sample lists roughly 150,000 clones; about nine tenths were seen once. The material sequenced was peripheral blood, taken on day 0 of AZD1222 vaccination. The source of these receptors is an adult in good health.

The chain employs TRBV5-8 and TRBJ1-1; D unresolved. CDR3 length: 14 amino acids. The V gene's germline CDR1 is SGHTS and CDR2 YDEGEE. Trimming took 1 base from V and 11 from J, leaving 18 bases between them. In DNA, the CDR3 is TGTGCCAGCAGCTTGTCGGCCGCTATAATGGGGGCTTTCTTT. Translating it yields CASSLSAAIMGAFF.

This clone occurred once. V is TRBV6-5 and J is TRBJ2-7; tentative D call: TRBD1 (5 bases). Germline V gives CDR1 MNHEY, CDR2 SVGAGI. V was clipped by 6 bases and J by 5 bases, with 17 bases between them. The CDR3 runs to 14 residues. The DNA of the CDR3 is TGTGCCAGCAGACCATACCAGGGTGCCCACGAGCAGTACTTC. Translating it yields CASRPYQGAHEQYF.

This clone was counted once. The chain has TRBV12-3 or TRBV12-4 and TRBJ2-1, with TRBD2 matching over 9 bases. The CDR3 is made up of 13 amino acids. J gave up 15 bases and V 6 bases, and 12 bases lay outside the gene matches. The CDR3 protein is CASSIAGATPRFF. The CDR3 DNA sequence: TGTGCCAGCAGCATAGCGGGAGCCACACCGCGGTTCTTC.

The V call is TRBV2, the J call TRBJ2-5; 13 bases agree with TRBD2. After removal of 4 bases from V and 6 bases from J, the junction contained 11 bases not matched to a gene. The germline V gene has CDR1 SNHLY and CDR2 FYNNEI. This CDR3 spans 17 amino acids. The CDR3 reads CASSATSGRGFEQTQYF. CDR3 in DNA: TGTGCCAGCAGTGCTACTAGCGGGAGGGGATTCGAGCAGACCCAGTACTTC.

V is TRBV15 and J is TRBJ1-1; possibly TRBD1 for D (5 bases). With 0 bases removed from V and 1 base from J, the gap between germline ends came to 9 bases. Germline lookup yields CDR1 LNHNV and CDR2 YYDKDF (reference sequence). The CDR3 loop spans 15 amino acids. CDR3 loop: CATSRDSRGNTEAFF. The CDR3 DNA follows: TGTGCCACCAGCAGAGATAGTAGGGGGAACACTGAAGCTTTCTTT.

As DNA, the CDR3 is TGTGCCAGCAGGCGAATTTATCCGGGACAGGGGTCCTACAATGAGCAGTTCTTC. This sequence encodes CASRRIYPGQGSYNEQFF. The chain is built from TRBV7-8 and TRBJ2-1, with 10 positions matching TRBD1. This CDR3 contains 18 residues. Germline CDR1 is SGHVS and CDR2 is FQNEAQ. The V gene end was trimmed by 6 bases and the J gene end by 1 base; junction bases not matched to a gene: 12.

The V gene is TRBV19, the J gene TRBJ1-6; 9 nucleotides line up with TRBD1. V lost 8 bases, J lost 6 bases, and 2 bases stayed unmatched. Germline lookup yields CDR1 LNHDA and CDR2 SQIVND (reference sequence). The CDR3 contains 13 residues. This CDR3 reads CASGQGSNSPLHF. The CDR3 nucleotides are TGTGCCAGTGGACAGGGGTCTAATTCACCCCTCCACTTT.

The chain has TRBV28 and TRBJ1-5; D remains unclear. The CDR3 is made up of 13 amino acids. Trimming took off 6 bases at V and 3 bases at J, with 9 bases between the two ends. Germline V gene data show CDR1 as MDHEN and CDR2 as SYDVKM. CDR3 in amino acids: CASSGDNNQPQHF. As DNA, the CDR3 is TGTGCCAGCAGCGGGGATAACAATCAGCCCCAGCATTTT.

The chain recombines TRBV30 with TRBJ1-5; D perhaps matches TRBD1 (5 bases). Germline lookup yields CDR1 GTSNPN and CDR2 SVGIG (reference sequence). This CDR3 comprises 14 residues. V shed 0 bases and J shed 6 bases, with 12 bases lying between them. CDR3 protein: CAWSVSGEGQPQHF. For the CDR3, the DNA is TGTGCCTGGAGTGTATCGGGGGAGGGTCAGCCCCAGCATTTT.

V usage is TRBV27 and J usage is TRBJ2-3; 10 bases fit TRBD2. Germline loops: CDR1 MNHEY, CDR2 SMNVEV (reference sequence). The CDR3 is 15 residues long. Trimming cost V 5 bases and J 4 bases; bases outside gene matches: 6. The CDR3 sequence is CASSLSGRRADTQYF. The CDR3 DNA sequence: TGTGCCAGCAGTCTTAGCGGGAGGCGGGCAGATACGCAGTATTTT.

The CDR3 DNA reads as TGTGCCAGCAGCTTGGGACAGGGAAACTACAATGAGCAGTTCTTC. Its protein is CASSLGQGNYNEQFF. The chain has TRBV7-9 and TRBJ2-1; 9 bases fit TRBD1. Germline CDR1 and CDR2: SEHNR and FQNEAQ (reference sequence). V was clipped by 3 bases and J by 3 bases; unmatched bases: 3. This CDR3 spans 15 amino acids.

This clone has a single count. V is TRBV28 and J is TRBJ1-5, with D possibly TRBD1 on 6 matching bases. Looked up from germline, CDR1 is MDHEN and CDR2 is SYDVKM. Trimming left V 3 bases short and J 0 bases short, with 15 bases between. The CDR3 has 17 amino acids. This chain's CDR3 is CASSFQGGHTSNQPQHF. The DNA of the CDR3 is TGTGCCAGCAGTTTTCAAGGGGGGCACACTAGCAATCAGCCCCAGCATTTT.

The chain links TRBV2 to TRBJ1-2, with no clear D. Between the trimmed V and J ends, which lost 6 bases and 5 bases, there was a span of 10 bases. Germline V lookup: CDR1 SNHLY, CDR2 FYNNEI. This CDR3 has 12 residues. The CDR3 sequence: CASSRRSYGYTF. CDR3 sequence (DNA): TGTGCCAGCAGCAGAAGATCGTATGGCTACACCTTC.

The rearrangement joins TRBV15 to TRBJ2-1; 9 nucleotides align to TRBD2. This CDR3 has 16 amino acids. Losses at the gene ends were 0 bases for V and 6 bases for J; bases not matched to a gene: 6. From germline, CDR1 is LNHNV and CDR2 YYDKDF (reference sequence). CDR3 DNA sequence: TGTGCCACCAGCAGAGATTTAGCGGGAGTCCTCAATGAGCAGTTCTTC. This encodes CATSRDLAGVLNEQFF.

The genes are TRBV19 and TRBJ2-1; possibly TRBD2 for D (6 bases). This CDR3 region has 14 residues. V lost 3 bases to trimming and J lost 7 bases, with 13 bases between them. Per germline, CDR1 LNHDA and CDR2 SQIVND (reference sequence). The CDR3 reads CASSIQTRANEQFF. In nucleotides, the CDR3 is TGTGCCAGTAGTATCCAGACTAGAGCAAATGAGCAGTTCTTC.

V and J are TRBV24-1 and TRBJ2-2; 8 bases match TRBD1. J gave up 10 bases and V 6 bases, and 12 bases lay outside the gene matches. Germline V gives CDR1 KGHDR, CDR2 SFDVKD. The CDR3 has 15 residues. CDR3 amino acids: CATSPSFQGASELFF. The CDR3 DNA reads TGTGCCACCAGTCCATCCTTTCAGGGGGCGTCGGAGCTGTTTTTT.

This chain joins TRBV2 and TRBJ2-7, with D hard to call. Trimming removed 4 bases at V and 6 bases at J, with 4 bases between. Germline assignment: CDR1 SNHLY and CDR2 FYNNEI. This CDR3 comprises 10 residues. CDR3 loop: CASSGREQYF. The CDR3 coding sequence is TGTGCCAGCAGTGGACGCGAGCAGTACTTC.

This chain joins TRBV19 and TRBJ1-1; D uncertain. The germline V gene encodes CDR1 LNHDA and CDR2 SQIVND (reference sequence). V lost 5 bases to trimming and J lost 3 bases, with 7 bases between them. The length of the CDR3 is 12 residues. The CDR3 region has the DNA TGTGCCAGTAGTCGTTTGTACACTGAAGCTTTCTTT. It specifies CASSRLYTEAFF. The variable domain in full, completed from reference TRBV19 and TRBJ1-1, reads DGGITQSPKYLFRKEGQNVTLSCEQNLNHDAMYWYRQDPGQGLRLIYYSQIVNDFQKGDIAEGYSVSREKKESFPLTVTSAQKNPTAFYLCASSRLYTEAFFGQGTRLTVV.

About this clone itself: Sequence at one end of the junction differs from germline and may be a read error. The chain combines TRBV7-7 with TRBJ2-5; D tentatively fits TRBD1 or TRBD2 (5 bases each). This CDR3 has 15 residues. Germline values: CDR1 SSHAT, CDR2 FNYEAQ (reference sequence). CDR3 bases: TGTGCTAGCAGCTTAGGTACAGGAGCGGTAGAGACCCAGTACTTC. Translation gives CASSLGTGAVETQYF.

The V call is TRBV24-1, the J call TRBJ1-5; D is unclear. Germline loops: CDR1 KGHDR, CDR2 SFDVKD. The CDR3 consists of 13 residues. Between the trimmed V and J ends, which lost 5 bases and 4 bases, there was a span of 8 bases. The CDR3 here is CATSVSGNQPQHF. CDR3 bases: TGTGCCACCAGTGTTTCTGGTAATCAGCCCCAGCATTTT.

The V and J genes are TRBV5-6 and TRBJ1-2; D remains ambiguous. Trimming cost V 1 base and J 8 bases, with 9 bases left between them. Per germline, CDR1 SGHDT and CDR2 YYEEEE. The CDR3 extends over 12 amino acids. The CDR3: CASSLSGSGYTF. CDR3 in DNA: TGTGCCAGCAGCTTGAGTGGGAGCGGCTACACCTTC.

In this sample, this clone turned up once. The gene calls are TRBV4-1 and TRBJ2-7; a possible D gene is TRBD1 (6 bases). The germline V gene has CDR1 MGHRA and CDR2 YSYEKL. The V and J ends lost 1 base and 6 bases respectively, with 10 bases between them. There are 13 residues in the CDR3. The CDR3 sequence is CASSQGTALEQYF. CDR3 sequence (DNA): TGCGCCAGCAGCCAAGGGACAGCCCTCGAGCAGTACTTC.

This chain joins TRBV9 and TRBJ2-3, with D hard to call. The CDR3 is 15 amino acids. Between the trimmed V and J ends, which lost 0 bases and 1 base, there was a span of 9 bases. Germline assignment: CDR1 SGDLS and CDR2 YYNGEE. The CDR3 region is CASSVGPPGTDTQYF. As DNA, the CDR3 is TGTGCCAGCAGCGTAGGGCCCCCGGGCACAGATACGCAGTATTTT.